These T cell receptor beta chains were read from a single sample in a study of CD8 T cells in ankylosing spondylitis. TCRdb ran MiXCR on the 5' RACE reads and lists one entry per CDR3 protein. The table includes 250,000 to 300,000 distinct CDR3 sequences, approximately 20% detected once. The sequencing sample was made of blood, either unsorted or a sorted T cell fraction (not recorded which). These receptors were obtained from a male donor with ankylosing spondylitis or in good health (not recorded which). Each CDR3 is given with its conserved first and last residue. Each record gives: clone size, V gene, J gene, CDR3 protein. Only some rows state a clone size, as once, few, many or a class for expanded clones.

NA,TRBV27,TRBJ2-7,CASSLSEGAHYEQYF
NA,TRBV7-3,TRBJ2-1,CASSSARDEQFF
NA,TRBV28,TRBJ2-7,CASSPRTGGTSEQYF
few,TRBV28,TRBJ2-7,CASVGLAGSYEQYF
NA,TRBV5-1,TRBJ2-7,CASSQLPGLAGEYPYEQYF
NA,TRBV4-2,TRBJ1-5,CASSQEQYYSNQPQHF
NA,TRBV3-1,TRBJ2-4,CASSQGVAGYENIQYF
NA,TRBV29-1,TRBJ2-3,CSVDGLAWGTDTQYF
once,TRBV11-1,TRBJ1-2,CASSKLAAGLTMGNYGYTF
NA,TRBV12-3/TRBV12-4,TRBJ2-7,CASRFGGSSYEQYF
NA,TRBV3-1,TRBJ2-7,CASSQDGLAGYYEQYF
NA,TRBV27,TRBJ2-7,CASSPTALSYEQYF
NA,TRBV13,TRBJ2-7,CASSSPGRYEQYF
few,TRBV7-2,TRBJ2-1,CASSLTLAGEQFF
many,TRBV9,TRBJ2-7,CASSVAPGTYEQYF
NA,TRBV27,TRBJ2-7,CASSGGNYEQYF
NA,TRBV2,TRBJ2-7,CASSVIKSYEQYF
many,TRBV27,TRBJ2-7,CASNARDRAHHEQYF
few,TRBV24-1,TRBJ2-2,CATSLQNTGELFF
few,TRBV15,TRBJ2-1,CATSSLGSYNEQFF
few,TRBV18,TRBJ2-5,CASSPPATGQETQYF
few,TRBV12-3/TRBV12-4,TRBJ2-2,CASTLHAWELFF
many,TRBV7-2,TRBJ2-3,CASSLMANTPDTQYF
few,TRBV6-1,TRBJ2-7,CASSEPRMTAYEQYF
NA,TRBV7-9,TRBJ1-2,CASSSPQGGINYGYTF
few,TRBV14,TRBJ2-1,CASSQVGLFSYNEQFF
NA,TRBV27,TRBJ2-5,CASSPTNLYQETQYF
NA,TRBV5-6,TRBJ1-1,CASSLVLTEAFF
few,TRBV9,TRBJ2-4,CASSLGQGGNIQYF
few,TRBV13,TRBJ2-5,CASSFRQDQETQYF
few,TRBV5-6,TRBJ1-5,CASSIAGTGVNQPQHF
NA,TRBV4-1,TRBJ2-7,CASSQGSLRDEQYF
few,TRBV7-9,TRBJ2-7,CASSLSLGQRAYEQYF
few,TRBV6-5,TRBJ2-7,CASSYRLAEGYEQYF
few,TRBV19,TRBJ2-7,CASSMPGRSGGSYEQYF
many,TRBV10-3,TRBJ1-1,CAIRAQENTEAFF
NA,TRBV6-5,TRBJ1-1,CASRTGGLAFF
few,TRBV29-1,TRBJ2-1,CSAEGSGSYNEQFF
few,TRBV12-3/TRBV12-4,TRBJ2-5,CASSTNDRLPQETQYF
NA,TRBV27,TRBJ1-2,CASSFRDRLNYGYTF
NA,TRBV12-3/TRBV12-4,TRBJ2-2,CASSFSAWTSGELFF
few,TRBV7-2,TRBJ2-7,CASSSPLTYEQYF
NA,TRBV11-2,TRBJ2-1,CASKIGGGYNEQFF
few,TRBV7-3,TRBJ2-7,CASSEKDREGSYEQYF
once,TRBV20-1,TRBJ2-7,CSARERQVSYEQYF
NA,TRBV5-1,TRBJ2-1,CASSLAGPGAYNEQFF
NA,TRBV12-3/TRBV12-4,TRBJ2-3,CASSRASTDTQYF
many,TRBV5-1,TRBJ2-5,CASSLMGQEEETQYF
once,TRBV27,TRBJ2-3,CASSATGGLTDTQYF
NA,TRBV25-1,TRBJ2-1,CASSDQGASYNEQFF